The clone carrying this T cell receptor (beta chain) was counted between two and nine times. Its antigen remains unidentified. The data derive from a study of identical twins. Study outcomes and limitations: Abundant beta clonotypes from cord blood had fewer insertions, unlike memory repertoires, which showed none. It was out-of-frame TCR alpha sharing in monozygotic twins that models underestimated. Its conclusions, products of cross-sectional statistical analysis, did not come from following the same donors.

CDR3 length equals 15 residues. Between the trimmed V and J ends, which lost 2 bases and 0 bases, there was a span of 10 bases. Germline V gene sequence: CDR1 MNHEY, CDR2 SMNVEV (reference sequence). TCRdb called the 5' RACE reads again in MiXCR, with one record for every CDR3 protein. In the table there are 350,000 to 450,000 distinct CDR3 sequences, approximately 17% of which are singletons. This clonotype originated in a man aged 45-65 years in good health. Sequenced sample: naive T cells sorted from blood. The chain recombines TRBV27 with TRBJ1-1; the D is unclear. The CDR3 DNA reads TGTGCCAGCAGTTTACTACCGGAACTGAACACTGAAGCTTTCTTT. Translating it yields CASSLLPELNTEAFF.